Listed below are T cell receptor beta chains from one sample, sequenced in a study of blood T cells in healthy people across ages. TCRdb redid the calling of the 5' RACE reads with MiXCR, one entry per CDR3 protein. The data contain 1.5 million to 2 million distinct CDR3 sequences, roughly 27% of them singletons. Sequencing input: blood. These receptors were obtained from a woman in her 30s in good health. CDR3s include the opening cysteine and the closing phenylalanine or tryptophan. The order of the fields is V gene, clone size, D gene, J gene, CDR3 DNA, CDR3 protein. The D gene is left open where the match is weak. Expanded clones get a size class; other rows say once, few or many, or leave the size out.

>TRBV28|few|.|TRBJ1-4
TGTGTCAGTGGAGGGCACAATGAAAAACTGTTTTTT
CVSGGHNEKLFF
>TRBV20-1|many|.|TRBJ2-7
TGCAGTGCCGACGACAGGTTTACCTACGAGCAGTACTTC
CSADDRFTYEQYF
>TRBV14|.|.|TRBJ2-3
TGTGCCAGCAGCCAAGGAGCGAGAGATACGCAGTATTTT
CASSQGARDTQYF
>TRBV30|.|.|TRBJ2-4
TGTGCCTGGAGTAATGTGGACATTCAGTACTTC
CAWSNVDIQYF
>TRBV15|.|TRBD2|TRBJ2-5
TGTGCCACCAGCAGAGATCTACTAGCGGTGACCCAGTACTTC
CATSRDLLAVTQYF
>TRBV6-1|few|.|TRBJ2-3
TGTGCCAGCAGTGAAGGACTCAGGGGAGCAGATACGCAGTATTTT
CASSEGLRGADTQYF
>TRBV20-1|few|.|TRBJ2-5
TGCAGTGCCGCCGGGACTTTAGATGGGACCCAGTACTTC
CSAAGTLDGTQYF
>TRBV6-2/TRBV6-3|few|TRBD2|TRBJ2-5
TGTGCCAGCAGGCTGAGCGGGGGGGCCGGAAAGACCCAGTACTTC
CASRLSGGAGKTQYF
>TRBV6-2/TRBV6-3|.|TRBD2|TRBJ2-1
TGTGCCAGCAGTTATTCACCGGGACTAGCGGGACCGAGCTCCTACAATGAGCAGTTCTTC
CASSYSPGLAGPSSYNEQFF
>TRBV12-3/TRBV12-4|few|.|TRBJ2-7
TGTGCCAGCAGTCGAGGGTTAGTTTGGGGAGCCTACGAGCAGTACTTC
CASSRGLVWGAYEQYF
>TRBV5-6|.|.|TRBJ2-1
TGTGCCAGCAGCTTGCCCCTGGACGGATCCTACGAGCAGTTCTTC
CASSLPLDGSYEQFF